This entry lists 6 T cell receptor beta chains sequenced from one sample in a study of blood T cell repertoires in COVID-19. Assay used: immunoSEQ multiplex PCR; TCRdb lists only in-frame clones, some missing. In the table there are roughly 180,000 clones, around 83% of which are singletons. Sequencing was done on a sample of PBMCs or T cells enriched from blood (not recorded which). All receptors derive from a man aged 35 to 55 who had recovered from COVID-19.

The chain has TRBV10-1 and TRBJ2-3, with 8 bases fitting TRBD1. The germline V gene has CDR1 WNHNN and CDR2 SYGVQD (reference sequence). With 6 bases clipped from V and 2 bases from J, the junction kept 4 bases outside the gene matches. The CDR3 is 14 amino acids. The CDR3 spells CASSRTGITDTQYF. The CDR3 bases are TGCGCCAGCAGCCGGACAGGGATCACAGATACGCAGTATTTT.

V gene TRBV7-9 combines with J gene TRBJ2-1; D uncertain. The germline V gene encodes CDR1 SEHNR and CDR2 FQNEAQ (reference sequence). The V and J ends lost 1 base and 10 bases respectively, with 11 bases between them. This CDR3 has 13 amino acids. The CDR3 nucleotides read TGTGCCAGCAGCTTAGGCCACACGCCAGAGCAGTTCTTC. As protein: CASSLGHTPEQFF.

V and J are TRBV4-1 and TRBJ2-7, with D possibly being TRBD1 (5 bases). Germline V gene data show CDR1 as MGHRA and CDR2 as YSYEKL. This CDR3 spans 14 amino acids. Trimming shortened V by 4 bases and J by 1 base, and 11 bases separated the two germline ends. The CDR3 sequence: CASSRGILSYEQYF. The CDR3 bases are TGCGCCAGCAGCCGGGGCATCCTTTCCTACGAGCAGTACTTC.

The chain joins TRBV19 to TRBJ1-3; D remains unclear. Germline V gene data show CDR1 as LNHDA and CDR2 as SQIVND (reference sequence). CDR3 length: 11 residues. The germline V and J ends were trimmed by 7 bases and 11 bases, with 12 bases remaining between them. The CDR3 coding sequence is TGTGCCAGTACAAGCTCCTCCGCCATATATTTT. Translating it yields CASTSSSAIYF. Using reference TRBV19 and TRBJ1-3 for the parts outside the CDR3, the full variable domain is DGGITQSPKYLFRKEGQNVTLSCEQNLNHDAMYWYRQDPGQGLRLIYYSQIVNDFQKGDIAEGYSVSREKKESFPLTVTSAQKNPTAFYLCASTSSSAIYFGEGSWLTVV.

This rearrangement joins TRBV7-6 to TRBJ2-7; 8 positions match TRBD2. The CDR3 is made up of 17 amino acids. Trimming removed 1 base from V and 3 bases from J; junction bases left unmatched: 11. Germline-derived CDR1 and CDR2 are SGHVS and FNYEAQ. CDR3 region: CASSLVSRASGFYEQYF. The CDR3 DNA reads as TGTGCCAGCAGCTTAGTATCGCGGGCTAGCGGGTTCTACGAGCAGTACTTC. Together with reference TRBV7-6 and TRBJ2-7, the CDR3 gives the full variable domain: GAGVSQSPRYKVTKRGQDVALRCDPISGHVSLYWYRQALGQGPEFLTYFNYEAQQDKSGLPNDRFSAERPEGSISTLTIQRTEQRDSAMYRCASSLVSRASGFYEQYFGPGTRLTVT.

This clone was found once. The rearrangement joins TRBV9 to TRBJ1-1; unclear D gene. The V and J ends lost 2 bases and 5 bases respectively, with 16 bases between them. Per the germline V gene, CDR1 is SGDLS and CDR2 is YYNGEE. The CDR3 has 15 residues. The CDR3 nucleotides read TGTGCCAGCAGCGTTTCCGGCCCCCCGGGTACTGAAGCTTTCTTT. Translated: CASSVSGPPGTEAFF.